The TCR beta chain under discussion was sequenced for a study of human T cells and chemical hapten exposure. Described time point: pre-sensitization, week 0. As for treatment: therapeutic diphenylcyclopropenone sensitization with weekly scalp DPC. This clonotype was observed a handful of times. Germline V CDR1 and CDR2: SGHNT, YYREEE (reference sequence). The V gene end was trimmed by 4 bases and the J gene end by 2 bases; junction bases not matched to a gene: 16. This CDR3 region has 18 residues. TCRdb ran MiXCR on the RACE reads and lists one entry per CDR3 protein. Here the sample spans approximately 57,000 distinct CDR3 sequences, roughly 9.8% being singletons.

Specimen: whole blood, collected in connection with sensitization to the hapten diphenylcyclopropenone (DPC). This chain joins TRBV5-4 and TRBJ2-7, with 9 positions matching TRBD2. The receptor's source is a man between 35 and 55 years old with alopecia areata. Some clones in this sample may be carry-over from other donors' samples. In DNA, the CDR3 is TGTGCCAGCAGCCAAGGGGCGGGAGGGCCGGTTTTGGCCTACGAGCAGTACTTC. As protein: CASSQGAGGPVLAYEQYF.